These 2 T cell receptor beta chains were sequenced from one sample in a study of T cell responses to AZD1222 COVID-19 vaccine. Clones were read by immunoSEQ multiplex PCR, and TCRdb kept only the in-frame ones, dropping some. The table shows 90,000 to 150,000 clones, with about 85% occurring only once. Here the sequenced sample was peripheral blood, taken on day 0 of AZD1222 vaccination. The receptors come from an adult in good health.

The genes are TRBV5-1 and TRBJ1-1; D is uncertain. This CDR3 spans 16 amino acids. V lost 1 base and J 1 base, leaving 14 bases between the germline ends. CDR1 is SGHRS, CDR2 YFSETQ, per germline. This chain's CDR3 is CASSLNEGGWNTEAFF. The CDR3 DNA sequence: TGCGCCAGCAGCTTGAATGAGGGAGGCTGGAACACTGAAGCTTTCTTT.

V usage is TRBV30 and J usage is TRBJ2-7, with 11 bases aligning to TRBD2. Losses at the gene ends were 6 bases for V and 0 bases for J; bases not matched to a gene: 4. The germline gives CDR1 GTSNPN, CDR2 SVGIG (reference sequence). The CDR3 runs 14 residues. The CDR3 DNA reads as TGTGCCTGCAAACTAGCGGGGGTCTCCTACGAGCAGTACTTC. Its protein product is CACKLAGVSYEQYF. The full variable domain, in which reference TRBV30 and TRBJ2-7 provide the parts outside the CDR3, is SQTIHQWPATLVQPVGSPLSLECTVEGTSNPNLYWYRQAAGRGLQLLFYSVGIGQISSEVPQNLSASRPQDRQFILSSKKLLLSDSGFYLCACKLAGVSYEQYFGPGTRLTVT.